Listed here are 27 T cell receptor beta chains from one sample, sequenced in a study of cytomegalovirus exposure and HLA in healthy donors. Amplification used 60 Vbeta primers and 13 Jbeta primers. Clones were read by immunoSEQ multiplex PCR, and TCRdb kept only the in-frame ones, dropping some. The sample lists some 220,000 clones, approximately 85% occurring once. Sequenced: PBMCs. Receptors were obtained from a girl aged 2-10 years in good health and CMV-seronegative.

The chain combines TRBV2 with TRBJ2-3, with 11 bases identical to TRBD2. From germline, CDR1 is SNHLY and CDR2 FYNNEI. CDR3 size: 16 residues. V was clipped by 8 bases and J by 4 bases; unmatched bases: 11. The CDR3 DNA reads TGTGCCAGCGGTGTTGGTAGCGGGGGGGCCCCAGATACGCAGTATTTT. Its translation: CASGVGSGGAPDTQYF.

This clone was detected a few times. This sequence joins TRBV20-1 and TRBJ1-2; D gene uncertain. Trimming took off 8 bases at V and 5 bases at J, with 9 bases between the two ends. In germline, CDR1 is DFQATT, CDR2 SNEGSKA (reference sequence). The CDR3 runs 10 residues. As DNA, the CDR3 is TGCAGTTACGTCGGTTATGGCTACACCTTC. Protein product: CSYVGYGYTF.

The gene calls are TRBV15 and TRBJ2-5; D possibly corresponds to TRBD2 (5 bases). The CDR3 is 13 residues long. The germline gives CDR1 LNHNV, CDR2 YYDKDF (reference sequence). V was trimmed by 4 bases and J by 2 bases, leaving 8 bases between them. In DNA, the CDR3 is TGTGCCACCAGCACGGACTTACAAGAGACCCAGTACTTC. It is translated as CATSTDLQETQYF.

J is TRBJ2-2 and V is TRBV7-3; D is undetermined. There are 15 residues in the CDR3. The germline CDR1 and CDR2 sequences are SGHTA and FQGTGA. V lost 1 base and J lost 6, with 12 bases in between. For the CDR3, the DNA is TGTGCCAGCAGCTTAAGACCTAGTCGCCCCGGGGAGCTGTTTTTT. Translating it yields CASSLRPSRPGELFF.

V and J are TRBV30 and TRBJ2-7; the D gene is possibly TRBD2 (5 bases). CDR3 length equals 12 residues. V was shortened by 1 base and J by 3 bases, with 7 bases between the two germline ends. The V gene's germline CDR1 is GTSNPN and CDR2 SVGIG (reference sequence). The CDR3, as DNA: TGTGCCTGGAGTGGAGGGAACTACGAGCAGTACTTC. Translation gives CAWSGGNYEQYF.

This clone was observed a few times. The V gene is TRBV4-2, the J gene TRBJ2-2; TRBD2 aligns across 9 bases. Germline CDR1 reads LGHNA; CDR2 reads YNFKEQ. After removal of 1 base from V and 3 bases from J, the junction contained 9 bases not matched to a gene. This CDR3 spans 18 amino acids. The CDR3 nucleotides read TGTGCCAGCAGCCAAGGGTATGTGGTAGCGGGAGACACCGGGGAGCTGTTTTTT. Translation gives CASSQGYVVAGDTGELFF.

The table lists this clone with a count of one. V is TRBV19 and J is TRBJ1-5; TRBD1 matches at 8 bases. This CDR3 comprises 14 residues. Germline lookup yields CDR1 LNHDA and CDR2 SQIVND (reference sequence). With V trimmed by 3 bases and J by 5 bases, 3 bases remained unmatched. The DNA of the CDR3 is TGTGCCAGTAGTATGAGGACAGGGTATCAGCCCCAGCATTTT. The encoded protein is CASSMRTGYQPQHF.

This chain connects TRBV9 to TRBJ1-5; D not resolved. The CDR3 length is 13 residues. Germline lookup yields CDR1 SGDLS and CDR2 YYNGEE. The V end lost 0 bases, the J end lost 4 bases, and 5 bases lay between the germline ends. DNA for the CDR3: TGTGCCAGCAGCGTAGCCCCAAATCAGCCCCAGCATTTT. It yields the protein CASSVAPNQPQHF.

The chain uses TRBV6-1 and TRBJ2-1; TRBD1 aligns across 9 bases. The CDR3 has 15 residues. Germline V CDR1 and CDR2: MNHNS, SASEGT. The trim removed 4 bases at V and 6 bases at J, leaving 7 bases unmatched. The CDR3 region is CASSVALTGGNEQFF. Here the CDR3 DNA reads TGTGCCAGCAGTGTCGCCCTGACAGGGGGCAATGAGCAGTTCTTC.

The chain couples TRBV7-7 to TRBJ1-5, with 7 bases lining up with TRBD1. V gave up 2 bases and J gave up 0 bases; unmatched junction bases: 10. Germline CDR1 and CDR2: SSHAT and FNYEAQ (reference sequence). The CDR3 is 18 amino acids. For the CDR3, the DNA is TGTGCCAGCAGCTTAACCTGCAGGGGGGTCTATAGCAATCAGCCCCAGCATTTT. This encodes CASSLTCRGVYSNQPQHF.

This chain uses TRBV19 with TRBJ2-2; TRBD2 agrees at 7 bases. V lost 7 bases, J lost 6 bases, and 5 bases stayed unmatched. Germline CDR1 LNHDA, CDR2 SQIVND (reference sequence). This CDR3 spans 13 amino acids. The CDR3 coding sequence is TGTGCCAGTACCCAGGGAGGGCCCGGGGAGCTGTTTTTT. This encodes CASTQGGPGELFF.

V is TRBV5-1 and J is TRBJ2-7, with TRBD1 matching 11 bases. The CDR3 extends over 14 amino acids. CDR1 and CDR2 (germline): SGHRS, YFSETQ. After removal of 3 bases from V and 3 bases from J, the junction contained 2 bases not matched to a gene. The CDR3 nucleotides are TGCGCCAGCAGCTGGGGACAGGGGGACTACGAGCAGTACTTC. This encodes CASSWGQGDYEQYF. The whole variable domain, remainder taken from reference TRBV5-1 and TRBJ2-7, is KAGVTQTPRYLIKTRGQQVTLSCSPISGHRSVSWYQQTPGQGLQFLFEYFSETQRNKGNFPGRFSGRQFSNSRSEMNVSTLELGDSALYLCASSWGQGDYEQYFGPGTRLTVT.

CDR3 loop: CASSHSGGDTGELFF. CDR3 coding DNA: TGTGCCAGCAGCCATAGCGGGGGCGACACCGGGGAGCTGTTTTTT. This chain links TRBV6-1 with TRBJ2-2; 9 nucleotides match TRBD2. Germline V gives CDR1 MNHNS, CDR2 SASEGT. Losses at the gene ends were 6 bases for V and 3 bases for J; bases not matched to a gene: 5. This CDR3 contains 15 residues.

The V and J genes are TRBV7-3 and TRBJ1-5, with 10 bases lining up with TRBD1. V lost 4 bases, J lost 1 base, and 7 bases stayed unmatched. Germline CDR1 is SGHTA and CDR2 is FQGTGA. This CDR3 is built from 17 residues. CDR3 region: CASSSKGQGESNQPQHF. As DNA, the CDR3 is TGTGCCAGCAGCTCCAAAGGACAGGGGGAAAGCAATCAGCCCCAGCATTTT. Full variable domain (remainder filled in from reference TRBV7-3 and TRBJ1-5): GAGVSQTPSNKVTEKGKYVELRCDPISGHTALYWYRQSLGQGPEFLIYFQGTGAADDSGLPNDRFFAVRPEGSVSTLKIQRTERGDSAVYLCASSSKGQGESNQPQHFGDGTRLSIL.

The chain uses TRBV5-4 and TRBJ2-7; a possible D gene is TRBD2 (6 bases). This CDR3 has 15 residues. CDR1 and CDR2 (germline): SGHNT, YYREEE (reference sequence). The germline V and J ends were trimmed by 0 bases and 3 bases, with 13 bases remaining between them. The CDR3 reads CASSLGGMVVYEQYF. The CDR3 DNA reads as TGTGCCAGCAGCTTGGGCGGGATGGTAGTCTACGAGCAGTACTTC.

This clone has just one count. V gene TRBV15 combines with J gene TRBJ2-2, with D unclear. Per germline, CDR1 LNHNV and CDR2 YYDKDF (reference sequence). The CDR3 contains 16 residues. Trimming stripped 0 bases from V and 1 base from J, with 9 bases between. CDR3 DNA sequence: TGTGCCACCAGCAGAGATCTCCCAGGGAACACCGGGGAGCTGTTTTTT. Residues: CATSRDLPGNTGELFF.

This rearrangement joins TRBV5-1 to TRBJ2-1; 11 bases map to TRBD2. Germline values: CDR1 SGHRS, CDR2 YFSETQ. J gave up 0 bases and V 4 bases, and 3 bases lay outside the gene matches. This CDR3 comprises 16 residues. The CDR3 spells CASSPTSGSSYNEQFF. CDR3 DNA sequence: TGCGCCAGCAGCCCTACTAGCGGGAGCTCCTACAATGAGCAGTTCTTC.

V usage is TRBV15 and J usage is TRBJ1-5, with D perhaps TRBD1 (6 bases). Germline loops: CDR1 LNHNV, CDR2 YYDKDF (reference sequence). The CDR3 is made up of 14 amino acids. V dropped 7 bases and J dropped 3 bases, with 13 bases sitting between them. The DNA for the CDR3 is TGTGCCACCAAGCCTGACAGGCTCAATCAGCCCCAGCATTTT. The encoded protein is CATKPDRLNQPQHF. Complete variable domain (other parts from reference TRBV15 and TRBJ1-5): DAMVIQNPRYQVTQFGKPVTLSCSQTLNHNVMYWYQQKSSQAPKLLFHYYDKDFNNEADTPDNFQSRRPNTSFCFLDIRSPGLGDTAMYLCATKPDRLNQPQHFGDGTRLSIL.

The chain uses TRBV4-1 and TRBJ2-2; tentatively, D is TRBD2 (5 bases). The CDR3 has 13 amino acids. Trimming stripped 6 bases from V and 5 bases from J, with 10 bases between. The germline V gene has CDR1 MGHRA and CDR2 YSYEKL. The CDR3 DNA reads TGCGCCAGCAGTCAGACGGGAACCGGGGAGCTGTTTTTT. It encodes CASSQTGTGELFF.

This chain joins TRBV30 and TRBJ2-7, with a possible D match to TRBD2 (6 bases). Per germline, CDR1 GTSNPN and CDR2 SVGIG (reference sequence). The germline V and J ends were trimmed by 3 bases and 7 bases, with 19 bases remaining between them. The CDR3 sequence is 14 residues long. The CDR3 nucleotides read TGTGCCTGGAGCACTCAGGCGGGACTGGGGGAGCAGTACTTC. As protein: CAWSTQAGLGEQYF.

The CDR3: CASSFTPAYEQYF. Written as DNA, the CDR3 is TGCGCCAGCAGCTTTACACCCGCCTACGAGCAGTACTTC. The rearrangement links TRBV5-1 to TRBJ2-7; D gene ambiguous. CDR1 is SGHRS and CDR2 is YFSETQ in the germline V gene. The CDR3 is made up of 13 amino acids. Trimming took off 2 bases at V and 2 bases at J, with 8 bases between the two ends. Drawing the rest from reference TRBV5-1 and TRBJ2-7, the complete variable domain is KAGVTQTPRYLIKTRGQQVTLSCSPISGHRSVSWYQQTPGQGLQFLFEYFSETQRNKGNFPGRFSGRQFSNSRSEMNVSTLELGDSALYLCASSFTPAYEQYFGPGTRLTVT.

The CDR3 spells CASSPASPTYEQYF. The CDR3 DNA reads as TGTGCCAGCTCACCAGCTAGCCCAACCTACGAGCAGTACTTC. J is TRBJ2-7 and V is TRBV18; a weak D match, TRBD2 (5 bases). CDR1 and CDR2 from the germline V gene are KGHSH and LQKENI. CDR3 length: 14 amino acids. V shed 2 bases and J shed 2 bases, with 10 bases lying between them. The whole variable domain, filled in from reference TRBV18 and TRBJ2-7, reads NAGVMQNPRHLVRRRGQEARLRCSPMKGHSHVYWYRQLPEEGLKFMVYLQKENIIDESGMPKERFSAEFPKEGPSILRIQQVVRGDSAAYFCASSPASPTYEQYFGPGTRLTVT.

The rearrangement joins TRBV11-2 to TRBJ2-5; 12 bases fit TRBD2. The CDR3 is made up of 15 amino acids. Germline lookup yields CDR1 SGHAT and CDR2 FQNNGV. The V gene end was trimmed by 1 base and the J gene end by 4 bases; junction bases not matched to a gene: 1. CDR3 nucleotide sequence: TGTGCCAGCAGCTTAGGACTAGCGGGAGTAGAGACCCAGTACTTC. It codes for CASSLGLAGVETQYF.

The chain combines TRBV15 with TRBJ2-5; 11 nucleotides align to TRBD2. There are 17 residues in the CDR3. CDR1 is LNHNV and CDR2 is YYDKDF in the germline V gene (reference sequence). Trimming removed 1 base from V and 5 bases from J; junction bases left unmatched: 9. CDR3 region: CATSRALAGGFGETQYF. CDR3 DNA: TGTGCCACCAGCAGAGCTCTAGCGGGAGGTTTTGGGGAGACCCAGTACTTC.

The chain recombines TRBV30 with TRBJ1-1; no clear D. V was trimmed by 4 bases and J by 5 bases, leaving 11 bases between them. Germline loops: CDR1 GTSNPN, CDR2 SVGIG (reference sequence). The CDR3 has 12 residues. The CDR3 nucleotides read TGTGCCTGGATCCCCCGTTTAACTGAAGCTTTCTTT. Amino acids: CAWIPRLTEAFF.

The V gene is TRBV27, the J gene TRBJ1-2; D is possibly TRBD1 (5 bases). The V gene's germline CDR1 is MNHEY and CDR2 SMNVEV (reference sequence). The CDR3 is made up of 16 amino acids. V dropped 6 bases and J dropped 1 base, with 18 bases sitting between them. The CDR3, as DNA: TGTGCCAGCAGCCGCTCCCTATCAGGGATTAACTATGGCTACACCTTC. It codes for CASSRSLSGINYGYTF.

V and J are TRBV27 and TRBJ2-7; 8 bases fit TRBD2. The CDR3 has 18 residues. Germline CDR1 MNHEY, CDR2 SMNVEV (reference sequence). The V segment lost 2 bases and the J segment 0 bases; nucleotides outside the gene matches: 12. CDR3 DNA: TGTGCCAGCAGTTTAACCAGCGGGGGCGCCCTCGCCTCCTACGAGCAGTACTTC. Translating gives CASSLTSGGALASYEQYF.